The 22 T cell receptor beta chains presented below share a single source sample, sequenced in a study of radiation and T cells in renal cell carcinoma. TCRdb's table, derived via immunoSEQ multiplex PCR, lists solely in-frame clones and lacks some. The profile shows about 130,000 clones, 70% to 90% of them singletons. Specified time point: baseline pretreatment blood. Treatment specified: 15 Gy SBRT to primary tumor, nephrectomy 4 weeks later. Sequences were derived from blood, sampled from a patient whose treatment included radiotherapy and nephrectomy. These TCRs come from a woman in her fifties or sixties with renal cell carcinoma.

This chain joins TRBV5-1 and TRBJ1-1, with D uncertain. Germline V lookup: CDR1 SGHRS, CDR2 YFSETQ. Trimming cost V 5 bases and J 2 bases, with 7 bases left between them. This CDR3 contains 12 residues. The CDR3 is CASRRPNTEAFF. CDR3 bases: TGCGCCAGCAGAAGACCTAACACTGAAGCTTTCTTT.

V gene TRBV6-5 combines with J gene TRBJ1-6; D uncertain. Germline V gene data show CDR1 as MNHEY and CDR2 as SVGAGI. The CDR3 contains 13 residues. Trimming cost V 2 bases and J 5 bases, with 4 bases left between them. CDR3 protein: CASSYTDNSPLHF. The DNA for the CDR3 is TGTGCCAGCAGTTACACGGATAATTCACCCCTCCACTTT.

This clone was seen just once. The V and J genes are TRBV7-2 and TRBJ1-1, with D maybe TRBD1 (5 bases). Germline V gene lookup returns CDR1 SGHTA and CDR2 FQGNSA. This CDR3 region has 14 residues. V lost 2 bases and J lost 4, with 11 bases in between. CDR3 DNA: TGTGCCAGCAGCTTATCGGGGGGGGGCACTGAAGCTTTCTTT. Its protein is CASSLSGGGTEAFF.

The CDR3 loop reads CSARPMADEAFF. As DNA, the CDR3 is TGCAGCGCCCGCCCTATGGCCGATGAAGCTTTCTTT. The chain has TRBV29-1 and TRBJ1-1; D unclear. The V and J ends lost 7 bases and 7 bases respectively, with 16 bases between them. The CDR3 is 12 amino acids. Germline loops: CDR1 SQVTM, CDR2 ANQGSEA.

V gene TRBV19 combines with J gene TRBJ2-7; 9 bases align to TRBD1. Germline assignment: CDR1 LNHDA and CDR2 SQIVND (reference sequence). The CDR3 length is 16 residues. J lost 7 bases, V lost 1 base, and 11 bases had no gene match. The CDR3 loop reads CASSIGLDRGSGEQYF. The CDR3 DNA is TGTGCCAGTAGTATAGGTCTGGACAGGGGATCTGGGGAGCAGTACTTC.

The rearrangement uses TRBV5-1 and TRBJ2-1, with D possibly being TRBD1 (6 bases). CDR3 length: 15 amino acids. V gave up 2 bases and J gave up 5 bases, with 14 bases separating them. Looked up from germline, CDR1 is SGHRS and CDR2 is YFSETQ. The CDR3 reads CASSFSLTGNNEQFF. The CDR3 DNA is TGCGCCAGCAGCTTCTCCTTGACAGGAAACAATGAGCAGTTCTTC.

The chain joins TRBV19 to TRBJ2-5; D could derive from TRBD1 or TRBD2 (5 bases each). V lost 5 bases and J 4 bases, leaving 14 bases between the germline ends. Per the germline V gene, CDR1 is LNHDA and CDR2 is SQIVND (reference sequence). The CDR3 consists of 14 residues. Here the CDR3 reads CASSGRDPLETQYF. CDR3 bases: TGTGCCAGTAGTGGCCGGGACCCTCTAGAGACCCAGTACTTC.

For the CDR3, the DNA is TGTGCCAGCAGTTTCCGGGGGAGCAATCAGCCCCAGCATTTT. As protein: CASSFRGSNQPQHF. The chain joins TRBV6-5 to TRBJ1-5; weak D call: TRBD1 (5 bases). This CDR3 is 14 amino acids long. Looked up from germline, CDR1 is MNHEY and CDR2 is SVGAGI. V was trimmed by 4 bases and J by 1 base, leaving 8 bases between them.

This clone was recorded only once. J is TRBJ2-7 and V is TRBV6-5; D is ambiguous. The CDR3 has 13 amino acids. From germline, CDR1 is MNHEY and CDR2 SVGAGI. Trimming left V 0 bases short and J 3 bases short, with 6 bases between. In DNA form, the CDR3 reads TGTGCCAGCAGTTACTCTAGGTTCTACGAGCAGTACTTC. Amino acids: CASSYSRFYEQYF.

The chain is built from TRBV9 and TRBJ1-1, with D possibly TRBD1 on 5 matching bases. This CDR3 region has 13 residues. Germline lookup yields CDR1 SGDLS and CDR2 YYNGEE. V dropped 3 bases and J dropped 1 base, with 7 bases sitting between them. The CDR3 reads CASSATGNTEAFF. In DNA form, the CDR3 reads TGTGCCAGCAGCGCCACAGGGAACACTGAAGCTTTCTTT.

The chain links TRBV18 to TRBJ2-3, with 10 bases aligning to TRBD1. CDR3 length: 17 amino acids. Germline CDR1 is KGHSH and CDR2 is LQKENI. Trimming cost V 0 bases and J 2 bases; bases outside gene matches: 5. The chain's CDR3 is CASSPPGQGSFTDTQYF. DNA of the CDR3: TGTGCCAGCTCACCACCGGGACAGGGGTCTTTCACAGATACGCAGTATTTT. Variable domain in full (rest from reference TRBV18 and TRBJ2-3): NAGVMQNPRHLVRRRGQEARLRCSPMKGHSHVYWYRQLPEEGLKFMVYLQKENIIDESGMPKERFSAEFPKEGPSILRIQQVVRGDSAAYFCASSPPGQGSFTDTQYFGPGTRLTVL.

This clone has a handful of counts. V is TRBV6-6 and J is TRBJ1-2; D is undetermined. The CDR3 loop spans 11 amino acids. Per the germline V gene, CDR1 is MNHNY and CDR2 is SVGAGI (reference sequence). V gave up 6 bases and J gave up 2 bases, with 4 bases separating them. The chain's CDR3 is CASSPNYGYTF. CDR3 DNA: TGTGCCAGCAGCCCCAACTATGGCTACACCTTC.

V is TRBV15 and J is TRBJ1-2; D is undetermined. Germline V gene sequence: CDR1 LNHNV, CDR2 YYDKDF (reference sequence). The CDR3 length is 13 residues. The V end lost 3 bases, the J end lost 4 bases, and 9 bases lay between the germline ends. Here the CDR3 reads CATSSSLGYGYTF. In DNA form, the CDR3 reads TGTGCCACCAGCAGTAGTTTAGGCTATGGCTACACCTTC.

This clone was counted a single time. The chain couples TRBV19 to TRBJ2-5, with TRBD1 as a possible D gene (6 bases). V lost 8 bases, J lost 5 bases, and 27 bases lay in between. This CDR3 has 17 amino acids. The V gene's germline CDR1 is LNHDA and CDR2 SQIVND (reference sequence). CDR3 in amino acids: CASAGGGGLQRWETQYF. CDR3 nucleotides: TGTGCCAGTGCCGGCGGTGGGGGCCTGCAGCGTTGGGAGACCCAGTACTTC.

The chain carries TRBV5-1 and TRBJ1-4, with D uncertain. The CDR3 has 13 amino acids. Trimming removed 4 bases at V and 3 bases at J, with 7 bases between. CDR1 SGHRS and CDR2 YFSETQ come from the germline V gene. CDR3 bases: TGCGCCAGCAGCGAAACTGCTAATGAAAAACTGTTTTTT. It encodes CASSETANEKLFF.

The gene calls are TRBV10-1 and TRBJ2-3; TRBD1 matches 9 bases. J lost 5 bases, V lost 4 bases, and 13 bases had no gene match. Germline V gene sequence: CDR1 WNHNN, CDR2 SYGVQD (reference sequence). This CDR3 is 17 amino acids long. CDR3 sequence: CASSVHPPGQGLDTQYF. DNA of the CDR3: TGCGCCAGCAGTGTACACCCCCCGGGACAGGGCTTAGATACGCAGTATTTT.

The V gene is TRBV2, the J gene TRBJ1-5; D possibly corresponds to TRBD1 (5 bases). The V gene's germline CDR1 is SNHLY and CDR2 FYNNEI. The CDR3 is 15 residues long. Trimming cost V 7 bases and J 4 bases, with 17 bases left between them. The CDR3 region has the DNA TGTGCCAGCACCTTCTCCGGGACCTCAAATCAGCCCCAGCATTTT. Its translation is CASTFSGTSNQPQHF.

This chain connects TRBV9 to TRBJ1-3; 7 nucleotides match TRBD1. The CDR3 is made up of 16 amino acids. Germline CDR1 reads SGDLS; CDR2 reads YYNGEE. V lost 4 bases, J lost 1 base, and 8 bases stayed unmatched. The DNA for the CDR3 is TGTGCCAGCAGCCCTACCCCGACAGGGTCTGGAAACACCATATATTTT. It encodes CASSPTPTGSGNTIYF.

This sequence joins TRBV19 and TRBJ2-7, with D maybe TRBD2 (6 bases). Trimming cost V 3 bases and J 8 bases, with 17 bases left between them. This CDR3 region has 14 residues. The germline gives CDR1 LNHDA, CDR2 SQIVND (reference sequence). The CDR3 DNA follows: TGTGCCAGTAGTATGGGACTCTTGGATCCGAAGCAGTACTTC. Amino acid sequence: CASSMGLLDPKQYF. Full variable domain (remainder filled in from reference TRBV19 and TRBJ2-7): DGGITQSPKYLFRKEGQNVTLSCEQNLNHDAMYWYRQDPGQGLRLIYYSQIVNDFQKGDIAEGYSVSREKKESFPLTVTSAQKNPTAFYLCASSMGLLDPKQYFGPGTRLTVT.

The sample holds a few counts of this clone. CDR3 bases: TGTGCCAGCAGCTTTGAGCTGAACACTGAAGCTTTCTTT. It yields the protein CASSFELNTEAFF. This sequence joins TRBV6-5 and TRBJ1-1; unclear D gene. CDR3 length: 13 residues. Germline-derived CDR1 and CDR2 are MNHEY and SVGAGI. With 6 bases removed from V and 0 bases from J, the gap between germline ends came to 8 bases.

This chain connects TRBV6-5 to TRBJ1-2; D possibly corresponds to TRBD1 (5 bases). CDR1 MNHEY and CDR2 SVGAGI come from the germline V gene. The CDR3 sequence is 15 residues long. V was cut by 2 bases and J by 1 base, with 11 bases left in between. CDR3 region: CASSYGAVDNYGYTF. The DNA of the CDR3 is TGTGCCAGCAGTTACGGGGCGGTAGATAACTATGGCTACACCTTC.

This clone was found once. V and J are TRBV7-2 and TRBJ1-2; D call uncertain. V dropped 3 bases and J dropped 2 bases, with 25 bases sitting between them. Per germline, CDR1 SGHTA and CDR2 FQGNSA. CDR3 size: 19 residues. The CDR3 loop reads CASSFSPVTLRGTNYGYTF. As DNA, the CDR3 is TGTGCCAGCAGCTTTAGCCCGGTCACCCTGCGGGGAACCAACTATGGCTACACCTTC.